This T cell receptor beta chain was captured in a study of vaccination and CD4 T cells after COVID-19. The overall study: Participants got two doses of BNT162b2 or mRNA-1273 vaccine. The authors used overlapping spike peptides from SARS-CoV-2, HCoV-NL63, HCoV-OC43 and HCoV-229E to stimulate cells.

Treatment of the sample: roughly ten-day PBMC culture with coronavirus spike peptide pools or control peptides (ViraFEST assay). Details on this clonotype: The target antigen is unknown.

An Oncomine TCR Beta short-read assay was used to sequence the DNA from cultured CD4+ T cells. From CD4+ T cells that had been cultured, genomic DNA was extracted. Via MiXCR, TCRdb re-called the PCR reads, giving one row per CDR3 protein. Altogether about 16,000 distinct CDR3 sequences are present, under 75% being singletons, with the ten largest covering approximately 17%. Trimming removed 0 bases from V and 2 bases from J, with 13 bases in between. Germline-derived CDR1 and CDR2 are GTSNPN and SVGIG (reference sequence). CDR3 length equals 15 residues. This chain connects TRBV30 to TRBJ1-2, with unresolved D. The sample was CD4+ T cells from blood, cultured in vitro. The receptor was isolated from a human donor who had recovered from COVID-19. The CDR3 sequence is CAWSVYVRGNYGYTF. In DNA, the CDR3 is TGTGCCTGGAGTGTCTACGTCAGAGGAAACTATGGCTACACCTTC.